A single sample gave rise to the 19 T cell receptor beta chains below, sequenced in a study of OX40 agonist ivuxolimab in advanced cancers. Data came from immunoSEQ multiplex PCR; TCRdb stores just in-frame clones and leaves some out. The sample includes 55,000 to 70,000 clones, 70% to 90% of them seen just once. Sequenced here: CD4+ or CD8+ T cells sorted from blood, sampled in a trial of the OX40 agonist ivuxolimab. These TCRs come from an adult with an advanced solid tumor such as melanoma, head and neck, liver or kidney cancer.

V gene TRBV10-3 combines with J gene TRBJ1-4; D unclear. Germline V gives CDR1 ENHRY, CDR2 SYGVKD. V was pared by 0 bases and J by 12 bases, with 5 bases between. The CDR3 runs 11 residues. The CDR3 is CAISESGELFF. The CDR3 DNA reads TGTGCCATCAGTGAGTCCGGCGAACTGTTTTTT.

The CDR3: CASSYSDNEQFF. Here the CDR3 DNA reads TGTGCCAGCAGTTACTCGGACAATGAGCAGTTCTTC. The gene calls are TRBV6-7 and TRBJ2-1; D is ambiguous. TRBV6-7 is an open reading frame whose function is uncertain. The CDR3 has 12 amino acids. V gave up 0 bases and J gave up 5 bases, with 2 bases separating them.

This clone was counted only a few times. The V gene is TRBV19, the J gene TRBJ2-7; D is perhaps TRBD2 (6 bases). CDR1 LNHDA and CDR2 SQIVND come from the germline V gene (reference sequence). The CDR3 contains 16 residues. V lost 5 bases to trimming and J lost 3 bases, with 20 bases between them. In DNA form, the CDR3 reads TGTGCCAGTAGTCTACGCCTCGGGGGTGGATTCTACGAGCAGTACTTC. Translating gives CASSLRLGGGFYEQYF.

This chain connects TRBV28 to TRBJ2-1, with 10 bases fitting TRBD2. CDR1 is MDHEN and CDR2 is SYDVKM in the germline V gene. This CDR3 comprises 14 residues. Trimming took 7 bases from V and 1 from J; bases not matched to a gene: 1. Here the CDR3 DNA reads TGTGCCAGCACACTAGCGGGATCCTACAATGAGCAGTTCTTC. Protein product: CASTLAGSYNEQFF.

The CDR3 bases are TGTGCCAGTAGTAGAAGGGGACGGGAGTCACCCCTCCACTTT. Translating gives CASSRRGRESPLHF. The V call is TRBV19, the J call TRBJ1-6, with D tentatively TRBD1 (5 bases). Germline V gives CDR1 LNHDA, CDR2 SQIVND (reference sequence). The CDR3 loop spans 14 amino acids. V lost 4 bases to trimming and J lost 10 bases, with 14 bases between them.

V and J are TRBV11-2 and TRBJ2-1, with TRBD2 matching over 13 bases. CDR3 length: 15 amino acids. J lost 9 bases, V lost 3 bases, and 5 bases had no gene match. Looked up from germline, CDR1 is SGHAT and CDR2 is FQNNGV. The CDR3 sequence: CASSLPGLAGVEQFF. The CDR3, as DNA: TGTGCCAGCAGCTTGCCCGGACTAGCGGGAGTTGAGCAGTTCTTC.

The rearrangement joins TRBV7-2 to TRBJ2-5, with 10 positions matching TRBD2. Germline V gene sequence: CDR1 SGHTA, CDR2 FQGNSA. The CDR3 has 15 residues. V lost 3 bases, J lost 2 bases, and 3 bases stayed unmatched. CDR3 region: CASSLSAGGQETQYF. CDR3 sequence (DNA): TGTGCCAGCAGCTTGTCAGCGGGAGGGCAAGAGACCCAGTACTTC.

This chain connects TRBV19 to TRBJ2-7; TRBD1 agrees at 8 bases. The V gene end was trimmed by 3 bases and the J gene end by 6 bases; junction bases not matched to a gene: 10. The CDR3 loop spans 15 amino acids. The germline CDR1 and CDR2 sequences are LNHDA and SQIVND (reference sequence). CDR3 sequence reads: CASSIRTGFPPEQYF. The CDR3, as DNA: TGTGCCAGTAGTATTCGGACAGGGTTCCCCCCCGAGCAGTACTTC. Looking up the rest from reference TRBV19 and TRBJ2-7 gives the full variable domain: DGGITQSPKYLFRKEGQNVTLSCEQNLNHDAMYWYRQDPGQGLRLIYYSQIVNDFQKGDIAEGYSVSREKKESFPLTVTSAQKNPTAFYLCASSIRTGFPPEQYFGPGTRLTVT.

This chain links TRBV28 with TRBJ2-5; a weak D match, TRBD2 (6 bases). The V end was cut by 5 bases, the J end by 5 bases, with 15 bases between. Germline V CDR1 and CDR2: MDHEN, SYDVKM. This CDR3 comprises 14 residues. CDR3: CASSPPGVIETQYF. The CDR3 coding sequence is TGTGCCAGCAGTCCTCCGGGAGTAATTGAGACCCAGTACTTC. Combining the CDR3 with reference TRBV28 and TRBJ2-5 gives the whole variable domain DVKVTQSSRYLVKRTGEKVFLECVQDMDHENMFWYRQDPGLGLRLIYFSYDVKMKEKGDIPEGYSVSREKKERFSLILESASTNQTSMYLCASSPPGVIETQYFGPGTRLLVL.

The V call is TRBV5-1, the J call TRBJ2-3; 8 bases fit TRBD2. The CDR3 covers 15 residues. After removal of 6 bases from V and 5 bases from J, the junction contained 11 bases not matched to a gene. Germline values: CDR1 SGHRS, CDR2 YFSETQ. CDR3 amino acids: CASMPQAGERDTQYF. The CDR3 nucleotides read TGCGCCAGCATGCCCCAAGCGGGAGAGCGAGATACGCAGTATTTT. Full variable domain (rest looked up from reference TRBV5-1 and TRBJ2-3): KAGVTQTPRYLIKTRGQQVTLSCSPISGHRSVSWYQQTPGQGLQFLFEYFSETQRNKGNFPGRFSGRQFSNSRSEMNVSTLELGDSALYLCASMPQAGERDTQYFGPGTRLTVL.

The CDR3 reads CASSPGQAEETQYF. In DNA, the CDR3 is TGTGCCAGCAGCCCCGGGCAGGCGGAAGAGACCCAGTACTTC. The chain couples TRBV11-2 to TRBJ2-5; D is unclear. The germline V gene encodes CDR1 SGHAT and CDR2 FQNNGV. V was clipped by 5 bases and J by 3 bases, with 13 bases between them. The CDR3 covers 14 residues. Combining the CDR3 with reference TRBV11-2 and TRBJ2-5 gives the whole variable domain EAGVAQSPRYKIIEKRQSVAFWCNPISGHATLYWYQQILGQGPKLLIQFQNNGVVDDSQLPKDRFSAERLKGVDSTLKIQPAKLEDSAVYLCASSPGQAEETQYFGPGTRLLVL.

This rearrangement joins TRBV5-1 to TRBJ2-5; possible D gene TRBD2, 5 bases. With 3 bases removed from V and 5 bases from J, the gap between germline ends came to 20 bases. CDR3 length: 16 residues. Germline V gene sequence: CDR1 SGHRS, CDR2 YFSETQ. In DNA form, the CDR3 reads TGCGCCAGCAGCTATCCAAAAGGTCCAAGAGGGGAGACCCAGTACTTC. Its translation is CASSYPKGPRGETQYF. The full variable domain, with the rest looked up from reference TRBV5-1 and TRBJ2-5, is KAGVTQTPRYLIKTRGQQVTLSCSPISGHRSVSWYQQTPGQGLQFLFEYFSETQRNKGNFPGRFSGRQFSNSRSEMNVSTLELGDSALYLCASSYPKGPRGETQYFGPGTRLLVL.

The V gene is TRBV6-5, the J gene TRBJ2-2; TRBD1 matches 8 bases. The CDR3 loop spans 14 amino acids. Germline V CDR1 and CDR2: MNHEY, SVGAGI. Trimming at V came to 7 bases and at J to 1 base, leaving 2 bases not matched to a gene. The CDR3 DNA is TGTGCCAGCAAAGGACAGGGGAACACCGGGGAGCTGTTTTTT. It translates to CASKGQGNTGELFF.

The genes are TRBV15 and TRBJ1-4, with no clear D. The V and J ends lost 2 bases and 8 bases respectively, with 15 bases between them. Germline V gives CDR1 LNHNV, CDR2 YYDKDF (reference sequence). The CDR3 runs to 15 residues. CDR3 in DNA: TGTGCCACCAGCAGAAACAGCGGTGAAGGGGAAAAACTGTTTTTT. Its protein is CATSRNSGEGEKLFF.

This clone is a singleton in its sample. V is TRBV5-4 and J is TRBJ2-2; D is unclear. The length of the CDR3 is 14 residues. V lost 2 bases and J lost 2, with 7 bases in between. Germline assignment: CDR1 SGHNT and CDR2 YYREEE (reference sequence). The DNA for the CDR3 is TGTGCCAGCAGCTTCGACCCAAACACCGGGGAGCTGTTTTTT. It encodes CASSFDPNTGELFF.

The gene calls are TRBV6-1 and TRBJ2-2; weak D call: TRBD2 (6 bases). Trimming removed 1 base from V and 6 bases from J, with 9 bases in between. This CDR3 comprises 14 residues. The germline gives CDR1 MNHNS, CDR2 SASEGT. The CDR3 bases are TGTGCCAGCAGTGAAGGGGGGGACGCCGGGGAGCTGTTTTTT. Translation: CASSEGGDAGELFF.

This chain links TRBV5-4 with TRBJ2-2; D is ambiguous. Trimming cost V 0 bases and J 0 bases, with 12 bases left between them. The germline V gene has CDR1 SGHNT and CDR2 YYREEE (reference sequence). CDR3 length: 17 residues. CDR3 DNA sequence: TGTGCCAGCAGCTTGGAGATCAGTAGTGCGAACACCGGGGAGCTGTTTTTT. Translating it yields CASSLEISSANTGELFF.

This clone was found a few times. The rearrangement uses TRBV7-9 and TRBJ1-2; D uncertain. CDR1 SEHNR and CDR2 FQNEAQ come from the germline V gene (reference sequence). The CDR3 loop spans 12 amino acids. Trimming took 8 bases from V and 8 from J, leaving 15 bases between them. CDR3 region: CASRGFSRGYTF. CDR3 DNA: TGTGCCAGCCGGGGTTTTTCGCGGGGCTACACCTTC.

V and J are TRBV7-2 and TRBJ2-2, with D possibly being TRBD2 (7 bases). Germline CDR1 SGHTA, CDR2 FQGNSA. V lost 5 bases and J 6 bases, leaving 13 bases between the germline ends. The CDR3 covers 14 residues. CDR3 loop: CASSPSGGAGELFF. CDR3 DNA sequence: TGTGCCAGCAGCCCCTCGGGGGGCGCCGGGGAGCTGTTTTTT. The whole variable domain, filled in from reference TRBV7-2 and TRBJ2-2, reads GAGVSQSPSNKVTEKGKDVELRCDPISGHTALYWYRQSLGQGLEFLIYFQGNSAPDKSGLPSDRFSAERTGGSVSTLTIQRTQQEDSAVYLCASSPSGGAGELFFGEGSRLTVL.